The TCR beta chain described here comes from a study of beta chain features in type 1 diabetes. CDR3 length equals 13 residues. Germline assignment: CDR1 MDHEN and CDR2 SYDVKM. With 10 bases clipped from V and 3 bases from J, the junction kept 5 bases outside the gene matches. All of the isolated RNA was reverse transcribed, so expressed TCRB transcripts were sequenced. Method: immunoSEQ multiplex PCR; TCRdb's copy keeps in-frame clones and lacks some. This sample carries a few hundred thousand clones, over 9.5% of them seen once, and the ten largest clones take 0.017%. The chain links TRBV28 to TRBJ2-3; 9 nucleotides align to TRBD1. This sequence originates from a man younger than 35 in good health. Sequences were obtained from naive CD4+ T cells from blood. CDR3 DNA sequence: TGTGCCATCGAACAGGGGGCTACAGATACGCAGTATTTT. Encoded protein: CAIEQGATDTQYF.